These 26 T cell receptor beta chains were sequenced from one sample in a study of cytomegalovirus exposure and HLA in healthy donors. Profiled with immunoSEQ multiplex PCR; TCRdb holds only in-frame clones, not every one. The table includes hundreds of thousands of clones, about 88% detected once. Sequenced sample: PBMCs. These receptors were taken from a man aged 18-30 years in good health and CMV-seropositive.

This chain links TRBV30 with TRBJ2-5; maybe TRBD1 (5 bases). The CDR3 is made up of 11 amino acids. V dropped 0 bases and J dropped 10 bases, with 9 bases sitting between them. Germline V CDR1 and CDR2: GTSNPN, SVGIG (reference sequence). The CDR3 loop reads CAWSVVGDQYF. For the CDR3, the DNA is TGTGCCTGGAGTGTGGTAGGGGACCAGTACTTC.

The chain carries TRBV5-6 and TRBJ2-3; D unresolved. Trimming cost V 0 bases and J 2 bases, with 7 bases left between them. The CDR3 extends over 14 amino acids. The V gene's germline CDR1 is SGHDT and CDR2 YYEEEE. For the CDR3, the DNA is TGTGCCAGCAGCTTGGTTGCCCACACAGATACGCAGTATTTT. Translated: CASSLVAHTDTQYF.

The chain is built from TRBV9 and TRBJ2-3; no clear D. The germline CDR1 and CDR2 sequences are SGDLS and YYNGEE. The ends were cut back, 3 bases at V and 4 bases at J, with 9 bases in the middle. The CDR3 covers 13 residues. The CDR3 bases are TGTGCCAGCAGCGGGCTTAGAGCAGATACGCAGTATTTT. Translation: CASSGLRADTQYF. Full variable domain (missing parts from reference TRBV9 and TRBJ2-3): DSGVTQTPKHLITATGQRVTLRCSPRSGDLSVYWYQQSLDQGLQFLIQYYNGEERAKGNILERFSAQQFPDLHSELNLSSLELGDSALYFCASSGLRADTQYFGPGTRLTVL.

CDR3 DNA: TGTGCCAGCTCACCTATCCAAGCCTACAATGAGCAGTTCTTC. This translates into CASSPIQAYNEQFF. V gene TRBV18 combines with J gene TRBJ2-1, with no clear D. V shed 3 bases and J shed 2 bases, with 8 bases lying between them. Per the germline V gene, CDR1 is KGHSH and CDR2 is LQKENI. The CDR3 runs to 14 residues.

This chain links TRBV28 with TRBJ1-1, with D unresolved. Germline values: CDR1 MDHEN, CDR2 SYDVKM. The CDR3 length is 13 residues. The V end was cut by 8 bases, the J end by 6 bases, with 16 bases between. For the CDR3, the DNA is TGTGCCAGCTATGACACCCGGCTTCCTGAAGCTTTCTTT. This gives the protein CASYDTRLPEAFF.

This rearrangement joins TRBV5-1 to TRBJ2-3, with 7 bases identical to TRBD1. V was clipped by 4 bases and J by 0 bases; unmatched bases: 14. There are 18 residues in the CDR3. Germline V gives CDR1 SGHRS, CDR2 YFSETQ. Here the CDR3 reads CASSPRGEWDRSTDTQYF. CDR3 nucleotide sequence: TGCGCCAGCAGCCCACGAGGGGAGTGGGACAGAAGCACAGATACGCAGTATTTT.

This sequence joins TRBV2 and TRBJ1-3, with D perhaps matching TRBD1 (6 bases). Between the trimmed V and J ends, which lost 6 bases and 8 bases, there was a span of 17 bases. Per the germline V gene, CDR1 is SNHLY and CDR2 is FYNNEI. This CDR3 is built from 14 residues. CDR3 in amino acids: CASSLGGAQDTIYF. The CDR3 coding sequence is TGTGCCAGCAGCCTCGGGGGGGCGCAGGACACCATATATTTT.

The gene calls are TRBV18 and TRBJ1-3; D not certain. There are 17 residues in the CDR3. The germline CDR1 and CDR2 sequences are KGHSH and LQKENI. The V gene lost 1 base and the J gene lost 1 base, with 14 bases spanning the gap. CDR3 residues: CASSPLPPSQSGNTIYF. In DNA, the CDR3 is TGTGCCAGCTCACCACTCCCACCCTCGCAATCTGGAAACACCATATATTTT.

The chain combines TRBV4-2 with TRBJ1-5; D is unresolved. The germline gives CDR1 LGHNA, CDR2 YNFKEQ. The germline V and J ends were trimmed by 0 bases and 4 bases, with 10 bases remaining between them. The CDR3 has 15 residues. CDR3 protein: CASSQERRQNQPQHF. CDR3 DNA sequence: TGTGCCAGCAGCCAAGAAAGACGGCAGAATCAGCCCCAGCATTTT.

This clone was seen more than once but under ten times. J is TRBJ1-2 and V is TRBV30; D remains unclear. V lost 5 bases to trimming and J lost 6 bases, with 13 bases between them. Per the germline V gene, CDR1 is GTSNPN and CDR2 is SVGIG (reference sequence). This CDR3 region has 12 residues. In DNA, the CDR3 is TGTGCCTGGCGGTGGAGTCTCCATGGCTACACCTTC. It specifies CAWRWSLHGYTF. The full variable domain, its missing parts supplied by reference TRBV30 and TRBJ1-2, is SQTIHQWPATLVQPVGSPLSLECTVEGTSNPNLYWYRQAAGRGLQLLFYSVGIGQISSEVPQNLSASRPQDRQFILSSKKLLLSDSGFYLCAWRWSLHGYTFGSGTRLTVV.

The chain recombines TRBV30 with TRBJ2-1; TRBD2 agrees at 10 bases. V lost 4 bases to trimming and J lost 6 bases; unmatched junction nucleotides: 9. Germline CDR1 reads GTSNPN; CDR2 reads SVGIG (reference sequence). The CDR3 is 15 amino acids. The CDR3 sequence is CAWNPTSGIVNEQFF. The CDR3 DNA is TGTGCCTGGAACCCCACTAGCGGGATTGTCAATGAGCAGTTCTTC. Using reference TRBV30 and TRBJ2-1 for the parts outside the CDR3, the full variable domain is SQTIHQWPATLVQPVGSPLSLECTVEGTSNPNLYWYRQAAGRGLQLLFYSVGIGQISSEVPQNLSASRPQDRQFILSSKKLLLSDSGFYLCAWNPTSGIVNEQFFGPGTRLTVL.

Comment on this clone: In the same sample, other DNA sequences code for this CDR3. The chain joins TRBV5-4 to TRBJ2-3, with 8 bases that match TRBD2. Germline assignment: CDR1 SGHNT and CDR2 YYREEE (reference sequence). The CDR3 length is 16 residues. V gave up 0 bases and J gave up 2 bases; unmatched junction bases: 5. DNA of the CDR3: TGTGCCAGCAGCTTGGGTGGACTAGCAGTCACAGATACGCAGTATTTT. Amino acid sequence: CASSLGGLAVTDTQYF.

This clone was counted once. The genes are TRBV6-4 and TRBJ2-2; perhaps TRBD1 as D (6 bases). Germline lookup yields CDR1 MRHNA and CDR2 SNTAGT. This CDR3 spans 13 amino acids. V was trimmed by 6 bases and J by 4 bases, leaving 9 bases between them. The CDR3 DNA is TGTGCCAGCAGCTTACAGGGCACCGGGGAGCTGTTTTTT. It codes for CASSLQGTGELFF.

CDR3 region: CASSYGTGNTEAFF. The CDR3 DNA reads TGTGCCAGCAGTTACGGGACAGGGAACACTGAAGCTTTCTTT. This chain connects TRBV6-5 to TRBJ1-1, with 8 bases matching TRBD1. The CDR3 has 14 residues. CDR1 MNHEY and CDR2 SVGAGI come from the germline V gene. Trimming removed 2 bases from V and 1 base from J; junction bases left unmatched: 0.

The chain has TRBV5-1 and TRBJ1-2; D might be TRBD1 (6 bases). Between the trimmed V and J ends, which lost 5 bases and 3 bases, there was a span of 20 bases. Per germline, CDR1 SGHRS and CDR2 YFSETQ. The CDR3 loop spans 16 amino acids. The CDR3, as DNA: TGCGCCAGCAGTTTAAACACAGGGAGTAGTGACTATGGCTACACCTTC. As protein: CASSLNTGSSDYGYTF.

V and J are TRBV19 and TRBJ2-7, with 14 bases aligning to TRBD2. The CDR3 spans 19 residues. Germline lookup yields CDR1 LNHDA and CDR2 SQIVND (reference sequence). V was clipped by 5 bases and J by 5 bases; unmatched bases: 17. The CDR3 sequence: CASSQRTGTGLAGVNEQYF. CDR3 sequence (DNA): TGTGCCAGTAGTCAAAGGACAGGGACGGGACTAGCGGGAGTGAACGAGCAGTACTTC.

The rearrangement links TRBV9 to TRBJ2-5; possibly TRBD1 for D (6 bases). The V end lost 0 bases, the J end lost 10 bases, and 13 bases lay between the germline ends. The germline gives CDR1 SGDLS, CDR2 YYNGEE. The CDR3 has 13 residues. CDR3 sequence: CASSVVSQGIQYF. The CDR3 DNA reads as TGTGCCAGCAGCGTAGTGAGCCAGGGGATCCAGTACTTC. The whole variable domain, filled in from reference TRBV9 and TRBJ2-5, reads DSGVTQTPKHLITATGQRVTLRCSPRSGDLSVYWYQQSLDQGLQFLIQYYNGEERAKGNILERFSAQQFPDLHSELNLSSLELGDSALYFCASSVVSQGIQYFGPGTRLLVL.

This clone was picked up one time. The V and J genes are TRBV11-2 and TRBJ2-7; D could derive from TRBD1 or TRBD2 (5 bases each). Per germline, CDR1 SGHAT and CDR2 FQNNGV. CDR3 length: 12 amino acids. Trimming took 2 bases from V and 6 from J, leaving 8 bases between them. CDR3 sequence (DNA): TGTGCCAGCAGCTTATCGGGGCCCGAGCAGTACTTC. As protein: CASSLSGPEQYF.

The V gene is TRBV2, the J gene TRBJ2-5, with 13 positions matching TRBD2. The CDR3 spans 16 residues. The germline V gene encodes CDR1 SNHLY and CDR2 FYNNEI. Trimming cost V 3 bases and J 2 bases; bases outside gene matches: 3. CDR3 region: CASSDWTSGRQETQYF. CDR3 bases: TGTGCCAGCAGTGATTGGACTAGCGGGAGACAAGAGACCCAGTACTTC.

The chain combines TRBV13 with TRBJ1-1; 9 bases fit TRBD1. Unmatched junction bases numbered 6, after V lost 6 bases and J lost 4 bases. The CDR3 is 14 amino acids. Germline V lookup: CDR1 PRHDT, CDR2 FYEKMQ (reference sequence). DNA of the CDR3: TGTGCCAGCAGAGTACAGGGGGCGATCACTGAAGCTTTCTTT. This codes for CASRVQGAITEAFF.

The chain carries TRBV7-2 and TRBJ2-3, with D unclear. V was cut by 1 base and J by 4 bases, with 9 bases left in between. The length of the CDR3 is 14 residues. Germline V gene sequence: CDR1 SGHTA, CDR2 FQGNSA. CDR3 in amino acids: CASSLGGRSDTQYF. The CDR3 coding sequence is TGTGCCAGCAGCTTAGGTGGAAGGTCAGATACGCAGTATTTT.

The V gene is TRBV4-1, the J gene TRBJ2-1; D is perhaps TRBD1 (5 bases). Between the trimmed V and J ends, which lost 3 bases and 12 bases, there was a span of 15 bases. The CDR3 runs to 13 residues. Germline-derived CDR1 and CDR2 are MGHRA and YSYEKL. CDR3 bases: TGCGCCAGCAGCCAGCCGACCAGGGCTCGGCAGTTCTTC. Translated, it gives CASSQPTRARQFF.

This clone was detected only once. Written as DNA, the CDR3 is TGTGCCAGCACCCCCAGGACAGCCCGGGATACGCAGTATTTT. Amino acid sequence: CASTPRTARDTQYF. The genes are TRBV27 and TRBJ2-3; TRBD1 might be the D (6 bases). Germline V lookup: CDR1 MNHEY, CDR2 SMNVEV (reference sequence). CDR3 length equals 14 residues. With 7 bases removed from V and 6 bases from J, the gap between germline ends came to 17 bases.

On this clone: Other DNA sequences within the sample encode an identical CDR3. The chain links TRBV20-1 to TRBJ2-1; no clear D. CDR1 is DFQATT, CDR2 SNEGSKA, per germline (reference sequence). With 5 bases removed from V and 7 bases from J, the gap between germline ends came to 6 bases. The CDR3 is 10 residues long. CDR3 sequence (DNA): TGCAGTGCTCGCTGGAATGAGCAGTTCTTC. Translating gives CSARWNEQFF.

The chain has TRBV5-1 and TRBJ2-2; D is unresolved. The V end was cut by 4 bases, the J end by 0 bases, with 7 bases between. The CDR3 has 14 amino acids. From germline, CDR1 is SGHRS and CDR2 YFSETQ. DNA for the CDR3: TGCGCCAGCAGCGGGAATACGAACACCGGGGAGCTGTTTTTT. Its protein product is CASSGNTNTGELFF.

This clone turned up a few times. The CDR3, as DNA: TGTGCCAGCAGCCCCTGGGAGGGCGGCTACACCTTC. Protein product: CASSPWEGGYTF. The gene calls are TRBV6-1 and TRBJ1-2; D unclear. V dropped 6 bases and J dropped 8 bases, with 13 bases sitting between them. Germline CDR1 is MNHNS and CDR2 is SASEGT. This CDR3 spans 12 amino acids.